One sample yielded the 9 T cell receptor beta chains listed below, sequenced in a study of PD-1 blockade in classical Hodgkin lymphoma. In every patient, relapse followed autologous stem cell transplantation, while exposure to brentuximab vedotin differed. Here immunoSEQ multiplex PCR was the method, and the copy in TCRdb shows in-frame clones only, minus some. The repertoire holds fewer than 50,000 clones, with 88% as singletons. The input for sequencing was peripheral blood mononuclear cells (PBMCs), taken at baseline. These receptors were taken from a human donor with classical Hodgkin lymphoma.

The V gene is TRBV28, the J gene TRBJ2-1, with D perhaps TRBD1 or TRBD2 (5 bases each). Germline CDR1 and CDR2: MDHEN and SYDVKM. V lost 6 bases to trimming and J lost 5 bases, with 14 bases between them. This CDR3 comprises 14 residues. The CDR3 DNA is TGTGCCAGCAGCAAGGGACCACACCACAATGAGCAGTTCTTC. Its translation is CASSKGPHHNEQFF.

V and J are TRBV6-1 and TRBJ1-2, with 9 bases matching TRBD1. Germline trimming cut 1 base from V and 3 bases from J; bases unmatched to any gene: 12. CDR1 and CDR2 from the germline V gene are MNHNS and SASEGT. The CDR3 is 18 amino acids. CDR3 amino acids: CASSEGGQGYRYDYGYTF. CDR3 bases: TGTGCCAGCAGTGAAGGGGGACAGGGTTATCGGTACGACTATGGCTACACCTTC.

The chain joins TRBV5-1 to TRBJ1-2, with D tentatively TRBD1 (5 bases). Germline lookup yields CDR1 SGHRS and CDR2 YFSETQ. CDR3 size: 13 residues. Trimming left V 3 bases short and J 3 bases short, with 9 bases between. The CDR3 is CASSSRVDYGYTF. Here the CDR3 DNA reads TGCGCCAGCAGCTCCAGGGTGGACTATGGCTACACCTTC.

This chain uses TRBV6-5 with TRBJ1-1; D is unresolved. Trimming left V 5 bases short and J 1 base short, with 14 bases between. This CDR3 region has 15 residues. CDR1 MNHEY and CDR2 SVGAGI come from the germline V gene. The CDR3 coding sequence is TGTGCCAGCAGTAGTACAGAACGGTGGAACACTGAAGCTTTCTTT. Residues: CASSSTERWNTEAFF.

This chain connects TRBV5-1 to TRBJ2-7; 8 positions agree with TRBD2. Germline V CDR1 and CDR2: SGHRS, YFSETQ. The CDR3 consists of 14 residues. Trimming removed 3 bases from V and 3 bases from J; junction bases left unmatched: 5. In DNA form, the CDR3 reads TGCGCCAGCAGCTCCGAGACTAGCGACTACGAGCAGTACTTC. Protein: CASSSETSDYEQYF.

The chain employs TRBV28 and TRBJ1-2, with D perhaps TRBD1 (5 bases). V was shortened by 3 bases and J by 3 bases, with 11 bases between the two germline ends. CDR1 is MDHEN, CDR2 SYDVKM, per germline. The CDR3 is made up of 14 amino acids. DNA of the CDR3: TGTGCCAGCAGTTTCAGGGCACCGCACTATGGCTACACCTTC. This gives the protein CASSFRAPHYGYTF.

The V call is TRBV27, the J call TRBJ2-1; D is undetermined. V was trimmed by 5 bases and J by 0 bases, leaving 8 bases between them. The length of the CDR3 is 14 residues. Germline CDR1 is MNHEY and CDR2 is SMNVEV (reference sequence). In nucleotides, the CDR3 is TGTGCCAGCAGTGACACGAGCTCCTACAATGAGCAGTTCTTC. Translating it yields CASSDTSSYNEQFF.

The V gene is TRBV5-6, the J gene TRBJ1-2; 10 bases are a match to TRBD1. The germline V gene encodes CDR1 SGHDT and CDR2 YYEEEE. The CDR3 runs 15 residues. With V trimmed by 2 bases and J by 3 bases, 4 bases remained unmatched. For the CDR3, the DNA is TGTGCCAGCAGCTTACGGACAGGGGGATACTATGGCTACACCTTC. It translates to CASSLRTGGYYGYTF.

The chain employs TRBV28 and TRBJ1-5; D possibly corresponds to TRBD1 (5 bases). This CDR3 comprises 15 residues. V lost 0 bases and J 5 bases, leaving 11 bases between the germline ends. CDR1 and CDR2 from the germline V gene are MDHEN and SYDVKM. The CDR3 protein is CASSLWRGADQPQHF. The CDR3, as DNA: TGTGCCAGCAGTTTATGGAGGGGCGCGGATCAGCCCCAGCATTTT.